This T cell receptor (beta chain) emerged from a study of blood T cell repertoires in COVID-19. Study background: Acute-phase and convalescent COVID-19 samples originated in the United States, Italy and Spain.

Original methodology: How many nucleated cells were present was estimated from reference gene primer amplification. The repertoire was sequenced with immunoSEQ multiplex PCR; TCRdb's copy has only in-frame clones and lacks some. The V and J calls and clone size were taken over from that table, and D and trimming were inferred from the DNA. The top ten hold 15% to 20% of the sample, which has approximately 200,000 clones, about 84% seen once. The germline V gene has CDR1 LNHDA and CDR2 SQIVND (reference sequence). This CDR3 is 17 amino acids long. Between the trimmed V and J ends, which lost 5 bases and 10 bases, there was a span of 26 bases.

Sequenced material: peripheral blood. The rearrangement joins TRBV19 to TRBJ1-4; maybe TRBD1 (6 bases). The receptor was derived from a person aged 65 to 79 with COVID-19, enrolled during active disease. The CDR3 DNA is TGTGCCAGTAGTCCGAGCCCCGTGGGGGCGGGTTATGGAAAACTGTTTTTT. Its translation is CASSPSPVGAGYGKLFF.